What follows is one T cell receptor beta chain and its context. The target antigen is unknown. Every TCR beta cDNA library bore unique molecular identifiers. TCRdb reprocessed the PCR reads via MiXCR and lists one record per CDR3 protein. Among around 700,000 distinct CDR3 sequences listed, roughly three fifths were seen once. CDR3 size: 14 residues. Germline CDR1 SGHTA, CDR2 FQGNSA. V was pared by 5 bases and J by 3 bases, with 3 bases of the junction left unmatched. These data originate in a study of post-analysis software for immune sequencing data. Study as a whole: There were relapsing-remitting, secondary progressive and progressive-relapsing multiple sclerosis among the disease courses included. Study findings and constraints: TRBV5-6, TRBV5-1 and TRBV20-1 were among roughly 5 TRBV segments more frequent in patients than controls. Controls showed significantly higher normalized Chao1 diversity than did multiple sclerosis patients.

V gene TRBV7-2 combines with J gene TRBJ2-3; 9 nucleotides line up with TRBD1. Sequenced input: blood. The sequence was collected from a girl between 2 and 10 years old with multiple sclerosis. The CDR3 DNA reads as TGTGCCAGCAGCGAACAGGGGGCAACAGATACGCAGTATTTT. This translates into CASSEQGATDTQYF. Full variable domain (remainder filled in from reference TRBV7-2 and TRBJ2-3): GAGVSQSPSNKVTEKGKDVELRCDPISGHTALYWYRQSLGQGLEFLIYFQGNSAPDKSGLPSDRFSAERTGGSVSTLTIQRTQQEDSAVYLCASSEQGATDTQYFGPGTRLTVL.